The source of this T cell receptor beta chain is a study of cytomegalovirus exposure and HLA in healthy donors. As for the study in general: About 83 million unique TCRs from HLA-typed donors made up an early data release. General study findings and limits: Reports indicate that TCR beta sequences accurately predicted the HLA-A and HLA-B alleles of most subjects. Associated with cytomegalovirus, according to the listing, were around 160 TCR beta chains. Roughly even sequencing depth across donors was the assumption behind the presence/absence analyses.

As to this clone: The antigen is undetermined.

The study ran its PCR with 60 Vbeta and 13 Jbeta primers. Generated by immunoSEQ multiplex PCR, the TCRdb table keeps only in-frame clones and is missing some. The sample lists 100,000 or so clones, about three quarters occurring once. The sample consisted of PBMCs. The sequence came from a woman in her 40s in good health and CMV-seropositive.

The CDR3 loop reads CASSQVMGGEGEKLFF. The CDR3 DNA reads TGCGCCAGCAGCCAAGTTATGGGGGGAGAGGGTGAAAAACTGTTTTTT. The chain joins TRBV4-3 to TRBJ1-4; D is possibly TRBD1 (5 bases). The germline V gene encodes CDR1 LGHNA and CDR2 YSLEER. The CDR3 extends over 16 amino acids. V was shortened by 1 base and J by 7 bases, with 16 bases between the two germline ends.